The 29 T cell receptor beta chains below were found in one sample sequenced in a study of cytomegalovirus exposure and HLA in healthy donors. The PCR ran on 60 Vbeta and 13 Jbeta primers. Measured with immunoSEQ multiplex PCR; TCRdb has only the in-frame clones, and not every one. The data hold a few hundred thousand clones, with about 75% observed a single time. Specimen: PBMCs. These receptors were taken from a woman aged 30 to 39 in good health and CMV-seronegative.

About this clone: The junction does not match germline at one end; this may be a read error. V usage is TRBV5-1 and J usage is TRBJ2-3; 8 nucleotides line up with TRBD2. CDR1 SGHRS and CDR2 YFSETQ come from the germline V gene. The CDR3 extends over 17 amino acids. CDR3: CVSSAPLGRREEDTQYF. The CDR3 coding sequence is TGCGTCAGCAGCGCTCCCCTTGGGAGGCGGGAGGAAGATACGCAGTATTTT.

This clone was recorded a few times. The V and J genes are TRBV10-3 and TRBJ1-1; no definite D call. V was cut by 10 bases and J by 4 bases, with 10 bases left in between. CDR3 length: 11 amino acids. Germline V CDR1 and CDR2: ENHRY, SYGVKD. The CDR3 DNA reads as TGTGCCAGCCACCGGAGCACTGAAGCTTTCTTT. It is translated as CASHRSTEAFF.

V is TRBV5-1 and J is TRBJ2-4, with TRBD1 as a possible D gene (6 bases). CDR1 SGHRS and CDR2 YFSETQ come from the germline V gene. The V end lost 0 bases, the J end lost 7 bases, and 17 bases lay between the germline ends. The CDR3 consists of 16 residues. This CDR3 is CASSLEGDITGNIQYF. The DNA of the CDR3 is TGCGCCAGCAGCTTGGAGGGGGACATCACTGGGAACATTCAGTACTTC.

V and J are TRBV5-6 and TRBJ1-2, with 8 bases that match TRBD1. In germline, CDR1 is SGHDT, CDR2 YYEEEE. The CDR3 is made up of 13 amino acids. The junction had 4 bases not matched to a gene; V was cut back by 3 bases and J by 6 bases. The chain's CDR3 is CASSWTGTDGYTF. CDR3 DNA sequence: TGTGCCAGCAGCTGGACAGGGACGGATGGCTACACCTTC.

This clone turned up a few times. DNA of the CDR3: TGTGCCAGCAGCTTGAGTGACTCTGGAAACACCATATATTTT. It yields the protein CASSLSDSGNTIYF. This chain joins TRBV11-1 and TRBJ1-3; D is unclear. This CDR3 contains 14 residues. The V gene's germline CDR1 is SGHAT and CDR2 FQDESV (reference sequence). The germline V and J ends were trimmed by 3 bases and 0 bases, with 6 bases remaining between them.

This sequence joins TRBV7-8 and TRBJ1-1; D gene uncertain. V gave up 5 bases and J gave up 1 base, with 8 bases separating them. The V gene's germline CDR1 is SGHVS and CDR2 FQNEAQ. This CDR3 contains 13 residues. Here the CDR3 DNA reads TGTGCCAGCAGCGGGGAGGGGAACACTGAAGCTTTCTTT. Protein sequence: CASSGEGNTEAFF.

The chain carries TRBV5-4 and TRBJ1-1; 8 nucleotides line up with TRBD1. The CDR3 is 16 residues long. Germline values: CDR1 SGHNT, CDR2 YYREEE (reference sequence). Unmatched junction bases numbered 11, after V lost 3 bases and J lost 4 bases. The CDR3 sequence: CASSSRDRYVGTEAFF. The CDR3 DNA reads as TGTGCCAGCAGCTCTCGGGACAGGTACGTCGGCACTGAAGCTTTCTTT.

V gene TRBV30 combines with J gene TRBJ2-7; 7 positions match TRBD2. Germline CDR1 GTSNPN, CDR2 SVGIG (reference sequence). Germline trimming cut 1 base from V and 7 bases from J; bases unmatched to any gene: 7. The CDR3 consists of 13 residues. CDR3 bases: TGTGCCTGGAGTGACAGCGGGGTGAGAGAGCAGTACTTC. It encodes CAWSDSGVREQYF.

This clone showed up many times. This chain connects TRBV5-4 to TRBJ1-1; D may be TRBD1 (6 bases). Germline CDR1 reads SGHNT; CDR2 reads YYREEE (reference sequence). This CDR3 is built from 13 residues. Trimming stripped 5 bases from V and 6 bases from J, with 14 bases between. The CDR3 sequence: CASRPQGSAEAFF. CDR3 in DNA: TGTGCCAGCAGGCCCCAGGGGAGCGCTGAAGCTTTCTTT. Looking up the rest from reference TRBV5-4 and TRBJ1-1 gives the full variable domain: ETGVTQSPTHLIKTRGQQVTLRCSSQSGHNTVSWYQQALGQGPQFIFQYYREEENGRGNFPPRFSGLQFPNYSSELNVNALELDDSALYLCASRPQGSAEAFFGQGTRLTVV.

Only one count was recorded for this clone. The sample carries other DNA sequences with the same CDR3. The genes are TRBV5-1 and TRBJ1-6; 8 positions agree with TRBD1. The CDR3 runs 17 residues. Germline V CDR1 and CDR2: SGHRS, YFSETQ. Trimming took 4 bases from V and 0 from J; bases not matched to a gene: 6. CDR3 DNA: TGCGCCAGCAGCGGATCTCAGGGGGCCTCCTATAATTCACCCCTCCACTTT. Translation: CASSGSQGASYNSPLHF. The complete variable domain, with remaining parts taken from reference TRBV5-1 and TRBJ1-6, reads KAGVTQTPRYLIKTRGQQVTLSCSPISGHRSVSWYQQTPGQGLQFLFEYFSETQRNKGNFPGRFSGRQFSNSRSEMNVSTLELGDSALYLCASSGSQGASYNSPLHFGNGTRLTVT.

V gene TRBV6-6 combines with J gene TRBJ1-2; 10 positions match TRBD1. Germline CDR1 reads MNHNY; CDR2 reads SVGAGI (reference sequence). The V gene end was trimmed by 5 bases and the J gene end by 8 bases; junction bases not matched to a gene: 8. CDR3 length: 14 amino acids. CDR3 sequence reads: CASSRQGAMGGYTF. CDR3 nucleotides: TGTGCCAGCAGTCGACAGGGGGCCATGGGAGGCTACACCTTC.

This CDR3 is CASSPTGRLTVTDTQYF. Written as DNA, the CDR3 is TGTGCCAGCAGCCCGACAGGGAGACTCACGGTCACAGATACGCAGTATTTT. J is TRBJ2-3 and V is TRBV11-2; 7 bases are a match to TRBD1. J lost 2 bases, V lost 5 bases, and 13 bases had no gene match. The CDR3 consists of 17 residues. From germline, CDR1 is SGHAT and CDR2 FQNNGV.

With regard to this clone: One junction end does not reproduce the germline sequence, and a read error may be involved. The rearrangement links TRBV5-6 to TRBJ1-1; TRBD1 agrees at 7 bases. Germline V gene data show CDR1 as SGHDT and CDR2 as YYEEEE. The CDR3 runs to 17 residues. DNA of the CDR3: TGTGTCAGCAGCCGAGGCGACAGGGAGCCCGTCGGAGCTGAAGCTTTCTTT. It yields the protein CVSSRGDREPVGAEAFF.

The chain employs TRBV6-1 and TRBJ1-5; no clear D. There are 13 residues in the CDR3. V shed 2 bases and J shed 3 bases, with 5 bases lying between them. The germline V gene encodes CDR1 MNHNS and CDR2 SASEGT. The CDR3, as DNA: TGTGCCAGCAGTGAATGGGCCAATCAGCCCCAGCATTTT. Amino acids: CASSEWANQPQHF.

This sequence joins TRBV4-1 and TRBJ2-3, with 7 bases matching TRBD2. V lost 1 base to trimming and J lost 0 bases; unmatched junction nucleotides: 4. This CDR3 has 16 amino acids. Germline assignment: CDR1 MGHRA and CDR2 YSYEKL. The CDR3 region has the DNA TGCGCCAGCAGCCAAGTGGGTAGCGGGAGCACAGATACGCAGTATTTT. Protein: CASSQVGSGSTDTQYF.

The chain links TRBV5-4 to TRBJ1-2; 7 nucleotides match TRBD1. CDR1 and CDR2 from the germline V gene are SGHNT and YYREEE (reference sequence). Trimming took 4 bases from V and 4 from J; bases not matched to a gene: 7. CDR3 length equals 14 residues. CDR3 coding DNA: TGTGCCAGCAGCGGGGACAGACGCTCCTATGGCTACACCTTC. Protein sequence: CASSGDRRSYGYTF.

There are a few counts of this clone. The V call is TRBV5-4, the J call TRBJ1-2; 7 nucleotides line up with TRBD1. There are 15 residues in the CDR3. Germline CDR1 reads SGHNT; CDR2 reads YYREEE (reference sequence). J gave up 2 bases and V 5 bases, and 9 bases lay outside the gene matches. In DNA form, the CDR3 reads TGTGCCAGCAGTTCCGACAGGGTGATAAACTATGGCTACACCTTC. Encoded protein: CASSSDRVINYGYTF.

This clone was counted a few times. The gene calls are TRBV7-9 and TRBJ2-1; maybe TRBD2 (6 bases). Germline CDR1 is SEHNR and CDR2 is FQNEAQ (reference sequence). The CDR3 sequence is 15 residues long. Trimming cost V 6 bases and J 1 base, with 13 bases left between them. CDR3 bases: TGTGCCAGCAGGCCGGGACTGGCATCCTACAATGAGCAGTTCTTC. Protein: CASRPGLASYNEQFF.

This clone was counted only a few times. This chain joins TRBV27 and TRBJ2-7; a possible D gene is TRBD1 (6 bases). CDR3 length: 14 residues. V dropped 6 bases and J dropped 4 bases, with 16 bases sitting between them. Germline V gives CDR1 MNHEY, CDR2 SMNVEV (reference sequence). The CDR3 nucleotides read TGTGCCAGCAGGCCACAGGGCGGGCAATACGAGCAGTACTTC. This translates into CASRPQGGQYEQYF.

The chain combines TRBV7-9 with TRBJ2-7; D is unclear. V was trimmed by 5 bases and J by 2 bases, leaving 7 bases between them. CDR1 SEHNR and CDR2 FQNEAQ come from the germline V gene (reference sequence). This CDR3 is built from 12 residues. In DNA, the CDR3 is TGTGCCAGCAGCCAAATTGCCTACGAGCAGTACTTC. Its translation: CASSQIAYEQYF.

The chain employs TRBV4-1 and TRBJ1-2; 12 bases fit TRBD1. Per the germline V gene, CDR1 is MGHRA and CDR2 is YSYEKL. There are 16 residues in the CDR3. V was pared by 4 bases and J by 5 bases, with 8 bases of the junction left unmatched. The CDR3 DNA sequence: TGCGCCAGCAGCCTGGGACAGGGGGCATCAGAGTATGGCTACACCTTC. Its protein is CASSLGQGASEYGYTF.

About this clone itself: The same CDR3 also results from other DNA sequences found in this sample. The V gene is TRBV6-5, the J gene TRBJ1-1; D uncertain. V lost 3 bases to trimming and J lost 1 base, with 12 bases between them. Germline V gives CDR1 MNHEY, CDR2 SVGAGI. This CDR3 is 15 amino acids long. The CDR3 loop is CASSYSGGPNTEAFF. The CDR3 coding sequence is TGTGCCAGCAGTTATTCTGGTGGGCCGAACACTGAAGCTTTCTTT.

As regards this clone: A junction end diverges from the germline sequence, so it may reflect a read error. The same CDR3 can be traced to other DNA sequences in this sample. The chain carries TRBV30 and TRBJ1-6; D not certain. Germline CDR1 is GTSNPN and CDR2 is SVGIG (reference sequence). The CDR3 is 13 residues long. CDR3 sequence (DNA): TGTGCCTGGACTCCCTTGGGCAATTCCCCCCTCCACTTT. It specifies CAWTPLGNSPLHF.

This sequence joins TRBV7-9 and TRBJ1-1, with D tentatively TRBD1 (5 bases). Per the germline V gene, CDR1 is SEHNR and CDR2 is FQNEAQ (reference sequence). The CDR3 sequence is 14 residues long. Trimming shortened V by 2 bases and J by 3 bases, and 10 bases separated the two germline ends. The CDR3 nucleotides are TGTGCCAGCAGCTTATTTACAGGCGACACTGAAGCTTTCTTT. Residues: CASSLFTGDTEAFF.

The chain employs TRBV5-4 and TRBJ1-1; TRBD1 might be the D (6 bases). Germline CDR1 is SGHNT and CDR2 is YYREEE (reference sequence). The CDR3 runs to 17 residues. Between the trimmed V and J ends, which lost 3 bases and 0 bases, there was a span of 18 bases. CDR3 loop: CASSSLGGGALNTEAFF. The CDR3 nucleotides read TGTGCCAGCAGCTCTCTCGGGGGGGGCGCCCTGAACACTGAAGCTTTCTTT.

A remark on this clone: At one end, the junction sequence differs from germline, possibly due to a read error. The gene calls are TRBV13 and TRBJ2-1, with D maybe TRBD1 (6 bases). CDR3 length: 14 amino acids. In germline, CDR1 is PRHDT, CDR2 FYEKMQ (reference sequence). Here the CDR3 DNA reads TGTGACAGCAGCCCGTGGACAGCAAACAATGAGCAGTTCTTC. Its translation: CDSSPWTANNEQFF.

CDR3 sequence (DNA): TGTGCCAGCAGCCCACAAACTCCCGGGACAGCGGGAAACACCATATATTTT. It translates to CASSPQTPGTAGNTIYF. This rearrangement joins TRBV11-2 to TRBJ1-3; 7 bases map to TRBD1. Germline assignment: CDR1 SGHAT and CDR2 FQNNGV. V dropped 5 bases and J dropped 4; count of bases not matched to a gene: 14. This CDR3 region has 17 residues. Full variable domain (outside the CDR3, taken from reference TRBV11-2 and TRBJ1-3): EAGVAQSPRYKIIEKRQSVAFWCNPISGHATLYWYQQILGQGPKLLIQFQNNGVVDDSQLPKDRFSAERLKGVDSTLKIQPAKLEDSAVYLCASSPQTPGTAGNTIYFGEGSWLTVV.

This chain connects TRBV18 to TRBJ2-5, with a possible D match to TRBD1 (5 bases). The V end lost 6 bases, the J end lost 4 bases, and 15 bases lay between the germline ends. The germline V gene has CDR1 KGHSH and CDR2 LQKENI. The CDR3 runs to 14 residues. The CDR3: CASSPQGQGETQYF. The DNA of the CDR3 is TGTGCCAGCTCCCCCCAGGGCCAAGGAGAGACCCAGTACTTC.

V and J are TRBV2 and TRBJ2-2; D perhaps matches TRBD1 (6 bases). V was trimmed by 3 bases and J by 6 bases, leaving 11 bases between them. Germline lookup yields CDR1 SNHLY and CDR2 FYNNEI. This CDR3 comprises 14 residues. The CDR3 protein is CASSEGHFSGELFF. CDR3 nucleotide sequence: TGTGCCAGCAGTGAGGGACATTTTTCCGGGGAGCTGTTTTTT. Full variable domain (remainder filled in from reference TRBV2 and TRBJ2-2): EPEVTQTPSHQVTQMGQEVILRCVPISNHLYFYWYRQILGQKVEFLVSFYNNEISEKSEIFDDQFSVERPDGSNFTLKIRSTKLEDSAMYFCASSEGHFSGELFFGEGSRLTVL.